This T cell receptor (beta chain) comes out of a study of T-cell reconstitution after alpha-beta-depleted transplantation in children. General study results and limits: There were reportedly several hundred expanded graft clones from which alpha-beta T cells came about two months after transplant. Newly produced T cells mostly provided counts and TCRbeta diversity after one year, as hyperexpanded clones declined. Some patients showed high day-60 TCRbeta diversity, which derived from surviving recipient T cells and thymic progenitors.

The germline V gene has CDR1 SSHAT and CDR2 FNYEAQ (reference sequence). J gave up 6 bases and V 6 bases, and 4 bases lay outside the gene matches. The CDR3 contains 13 residues. Molecular barcoding with unique molecular identifiers was used for the TCRbeta library. TCRdb reprocessed the PCR reads via MiXCR and lists one record per CDR3 protein. The sample lists about a million distinct CDR3 sequences, about 29% occurring once. This clonotype was seen a handful of times. Its matching antigen is unknown. The clonotype originates from a boy under three years old who had a stem cell transplant for SCID, so the T cells may come from the graft donor. The rearrangement uses TRBV7-7 and TRBJ2-2, with 7 bases matching TRBD1. The input for sequencing was PBMCs, mostly from graft donor cells, taken 360 days after TCRalphabeta/CD19-depleted stem cell transplant. CDR3: CASSTQGAGELFF. The CDR3 DNA follows: TGTGCCAGCAGTACCCAGGGGGCCGGGGAGCTGTTTTTT. The whole variable domain, filled in from reference TRBV7-7 and TRBJ2-2, reads GAGVSQSPRYKVTKRGQDVTLRCDPISSHATLYWYQQALGQGPEFLTYFNYEAQPDKSGLPSDRFSAERPEGSISTLTIQRTEQRDSAMYRCASSTQGAGELFFGEGSRLTVL.